A single sample is the source of the 27 T cell receptor beta chains below, sequenced in a study of T cell repertoires in cytomegalovirus infection. TCRdb re-analysed the reads in MiXCR, keeping a single row per CDR3 protein. The sample has about 900,000 distinct CDR3 sequences; around 30% are singletons. Which antigens these TCRs recognize remains unknown. This specimen consisted of cultured CD8+ T cells from PBMCs, obtained from culture after CMV antigen stimulation. Receptors were obtained from a human donor in good health (CMV status not recorded). Some clones in this sample may be carry-over from other donors' samples.

This clonotype was counted a few times. The V and J genes are TRBV6-5 and TRBJ1-1; possible D gene TRBD1, 6 bases. Germline CDR1 MNHEY, CDR2 SVGAGI. The CDR3 contains 16 residues. The V and J ends lost 0 bases and 0 bases respectively, with 11 bases between them. Written as DNA, the CDR3 is TGTGCCAGCAGTTACTCGTTAGGACAGATGAACACTGAAGCTTTCTTT. Encoded protein: CASSYSLGQMNTEAFF.

The J gene is TRBJ2-1, the V gene TRBV4-3; the D gene is possibly TRBD2 (6 bases). Germline V gene sequence: CDR1 LGHNA, CDR2 YSLEER. The CDR3 spans 18 residues. Trimming took 0 bases from V and 0 from J, leaving 15 bases between them. In DNA form, the CDR3 reads TGCGCCAGCAGCCAAGATATTGGGGGGACGACCTCCTACAATGAGCAGTTCTTC. It yields the protein CASSQDIGGTTSYNEQFF.

This clonotype turned up a few times. The chain is built from TRBV18 and TRBJ1-2, with TRBD1 identical over 7 bases. J was trimmed by 2 bases and V by 3 bases; bases with no gene match: 6. CDR3 length: 15 amino acids. Germline V gene lookup returns CDR1 KGHSH and CDR2 LQKENI. Here the CDR3 reads CASSPGQPKNYGYTF. The CDR3 coding sequence is TGTGCCAGCTCACCGGGACAGCCAAAGAACTATGGCTACACCTTC.

This clonotype was picked up a small number of times. The J gene is TRBJ2-3, the V gene TRBV27; D might be TRBD2 (6 bases). The CDR3 is made up of 15 amino acids. Trimming took 4 bases from V and 2 from J, leaving 13 bases between them. From germline, CDR1 is MNHEY and CDR2 SMNVEV (reference sequence). In DNA form, the CDR3 reads TGTGCCAGCAGTTGGGACTGGGGATACACAGATACGCAGTATTTT. This codes for CASSWDWGYTDTQYF.

The chain employs TRBV6-1 and TRBJ2-1; D is unresolved. Trimming pared 6 bases from V and 9 bases from J, leaving 21 bases between. Germline assignment: CDR1 MNHNS and CDR2 SASEGT. The CDR3 runs to 15 residues. The CDR3 sequence is CASRDRVFGQSEQFF. In DNA, the CDR3 is TGTGCCAGCAGAGACCGAGTGTTTGGGCAGAGTGAGCAGTTCTTC.

This clonotype was counted at least ten times. This chain connects TRBV7-2 to TRBJ2-1; 8 nucleotides line up with TRBD2. This CDR3 is built from 15 residues. With V trimmed by 4 bases and J by 2 bases, 4 bases remained unmatched. Germline lookup yields CDR1 SGHTA and CDR2 FQGNSA. CDR3 in amino acids: CASSSGGGAYNEQFF. Here the CDR3 DNA reads TGTGCCAGCAGCTCCGGGGGGGGGGCCTACAATGAGCAGTTCTTC.

This clonotype was detected ten times or more. This chain connects TRBV7-2 to TRBJ1-4, with no clear D. V lost 1 base to trimming and J lost 0 bases, with 6 bases between them. This CDR3 contains 15 residues. Germline V gives CDR1 SGHTA, CDR2 FQGNSA. In nucleotides, the CDR3 is TGTGCCAGCAGCTTAGGGGCCTCAACTAATGAAAAACTGTTTTTT. Protein sequence: CASSLGASTNEKLFF.

The rearrangement links TRBV14 to TRBJ2-7; 10 bases are a match to TRBD2. This CDR3 has 16 residues. Germline-derived CDR1 and CDR2 are SGHDN and FVKESK. Unmatched junction bases numbered 8, after V lost 2 bases and J lost 4 bases. CDR3 in DNA: TGTGCCAGCAGCCAAACAAGCGGGGGGGTACCGTACGAGCAGTACTTC. This gives the protein CASSQTSGGVPYEQYF.

On this clonotype itself: The CDR3 does not end in the conserved phenylalanine or tryptophan, so this is likely a read error. The rearrangement uses TRBV20-1 and TRBJ2-3; TRBD1 agrees at 11 bases. The CDR3 runs 14 residues. CDR1 DFQATT and CDR2 SNEGSKA come from the germline V gene (reference sequence). The V and J ends lost 5 bases and 2 bases, in that order; junction bases with no gene match: 3. For the CDR3, the DNA is TGCAGTGCTCGGGACAGGGGGTACACAGATACGCAGTATTCT. This gives the protein CSARDRGYTDTQYS.

The chain links TRBV4-1 to TRBJ2-5, with D uncertain. The length of the CDR3 is 15 residues. CDR1 and CDR2 from the germline V gene are MGHRA and YSYEKL. Trimming took 4 bases from V and 2 from J, leaving 14 bases between them. Here the CDR3 DNA reads TGCGCCAGCAGCCCCGAGGCGCCAGCTCAAGAGACCCAGTACTTC. It encodes CASSPEAPAQETQYF.

This clonotype was picked up many times. The rearrangement joins TRBV13 to TRBJ1-2, with D perhaps TRBD1 (6 bases). The CDR3 is 14 residues long. With 5 bases removed from V and 8 bases from J, the gap between germline ends came to 18 bases. Germline CDR1 reads PRHDT; CDR2 reads FYEKMQ (reference sequence). The CDR3 protein is CASSAKDSLSGYTF. The CDR3 coding sequence is TGTGCCAGCAGCGCCAAGGACAGCTTGAGCGGCTACACCTTC.

This chain uses TRBV6-5 with TRBJ1-1; D unclear. The V gene's germline CDR1 is MNHEY and CDR2 SVGAGI. Trimming left V 0 bases short and J 3 bases short, with 8 bases between. This CDR3 has 14 amino acids. The CDR3 bases are TGTGCCAGCAGTTACTCAGACACCGACACTGAAGCTTTCTTT. It yields the protein CASSYSDTDTEAFF.

This clonotype showed up just a few times. V is TRBV10-3 and J is TRBJ2-7; no definite D call. Germline CDR1 ENHRY, CDR2 SYGVKD. V was clipped by 4 bases and J by 2 bases, with 12 bases between them. This CDR3 has 14 amino acids. The CDR3 sequence: CAISGRALTYEQYF. CDR3 bases: TGTGCCATCAGTGGCCGGGCCCTAACCTACGAGCAGTACTTC.

This clonotype was recorded a few times. The genes are TRBV15 and TRBJ1-1, with no clear D. Looked up from germline, CDR1 is LNHNV and CDR2 is YYDKDF (reference sequence). There are 16 residues in the CDR3. V was cut by 0 bases and J by 3 bases, with 14 bases left in between. In DNA, the CDR3 is TGTGCCACCAGCAGAGATCCGGATGGAGGGTACACTGAAGCTTTCTTT. It specifies CATSRDPDGGYTEAFF. The full variable domain, its missing parts supplied by reference TRBV15 and TRBJ1-1, is DAMVIQNPRYQVTQFGKPVTLSCSQTLNHNVMYWYQQKSSQAPKLLFHYYDKDFNNEADTPDNFQSRRPNTSFCFLDIRSPGLGDTAMYLCATSRDPDGGYTEAFFGQGTRLTVV.

The V call is TRBV27, the J call TRBJ2-2; 8 bases match TRBD2. Germline CDR1 reads MNHEY; CDR2 reads SMNVEV (reference sequence). The trim removed 7 bases at V and 4 bases at J, leaving 5 bases unmatched. The CDR3 has 14 residues. The CDR3 DNA reads as TGTGCCAGCACCCCGGGGGGGCCCACCGGGGAGCTGTTTTTT. This translates into CASTPGGPTGELFF.

This rearrangement joins TRBV28 to TRBJ1-2; tentative D call: TRBD1 (6 bases). The CDR3 length is 17 residues. Between the trimmed V and J ends, which lost 10 bases and 6 bases, there was a span of 30 bases. Germline lookup yields CDR1 MDHEN and CDR2 SYDVKM. CDR3 protein: CATHFGGVGGDLHGYTF. CDR3 sequence (DNA): TGTGCCACCCACTTTGGGGGGGTAGGGGGAGACCTACATGGCTACACCTTC.

This rearrangement joins TRBV20-1 to TRBJ1-4; D may be TRBD1 (6 bases). The CDR3 has 16 residues. V lost 0 bases and J 7 bases, leaving 18 bases between the germline ends. The germline V gene encodes CDR1 DFQATT and CDR2 SNEGSKA (reference sequence). For the CDR3, the DNA is TGCAGTGCTAGAGATCGAGGGGAATTGACAGGTGAAAAACTGTTTTTT. Translating it yields CSARDRGELTGEKLFF.

The rearrangement links TRBV3-1 to TRBJ2-3; possibly TRBD2 for D (5 bases). CDR3 length: 17 residues. V was pared by 0 bases and J by 2 bases, with 15 bases between. CDR1 and CDR2 (germline): LGHDT, YNNKEL (reference sequence). CDR3 coding DNA: TGTGCCAGCAGCCAAGATCTTGGTAGCGCACACACAGATACGCAGTATTTT. Translation: CASSQDLGSAHTDTQYF.

This clonotype was counted a few times. This sequence joins TRBV27 and TRBJ1-4, with a weak D call TRBD1 (6 bases). The V end was cut by 2 bases, the J end by 7 bases, with 11 bases between. This CDR3 contains 14 residues. CDR1 is MNHEY, CDR2 SMNVEV, per germline (reference sequence). This chain's CDR3 is CASSLIRGSEKLFF. In DNA, the CDR3 is TGTGCCAGCAGTTTAATCAGGGGTAGTGAAAAACTGTTTTTT.

The rearrangement joins TRBV7-3 to TRBJ2-3; tentatively, D is TRBD2 (5 bases). V dropped 6 bases and J dropped 2 bases, with 15 bases sitting between them. Germline CDR1 is SGHTA and CDR2 is FQGTGA. The CDR3 consists of 15 residues. The CDR3 DNA follows: TGTGCCAGCAGTTTACTAGACACCCCCACAGATACGCAGTATTTT. Translating it yields CASSLLDTPTDTQYF.

The chain uses TRBV20-1 and TRBJ2-1; 7 positions agree with TRBD2. Trimming cost V 0 bases and J 8 bases; bases outside gene matches: 7. The CDR3 has 14 residues. Per germline, CDR1 DFQATT and CDR2 SNEGSKA (reference sequence). CDR3 amino acids: CSARERGIGDEQFF. The CDR3 DNA reads as TGCAGTGCTAGAGAGCGGGGGATCGGGGATGAGCAGTTCTTC.

The genes are TRBV20-1 and TRBJ1-2; D gene uncertain. This CDR3 spans 12 amino acids. V lost 5 bases and J 5 bases, leaving 12 bases between the germline ends. Germline V gene data show CDR1 as DFQATT and CDR2 as SNEGSKA (reference sequence). The DNA for the CDR3 is TGCAGTGCTCCCTTCTACTATTATGGCTACACCTTC. Translation: CSAPFYYYGYTF.

The chain couples TRBV6-1 to TRBJ1-1; weak D call: TRBD1 (5 bases). The CDR3 sequence is 17 residues long. Per the germline V gene, CDR1 is MNHNS and CDR2 is SASEGT. V lost 3 bases, J lost 1 base, and 18 bases lay in between. As DNA, the CDR3 is TGTGCCAGCAGTGATGAAGGGGCCCAACCTTGGAACACTGAAGCTTTCTTT. This gives the protein CASSDEGAQPWNTEAFF.

The rearrangement links TRBV18 to TRBJ2-2; no definite D call. The V end was cut by 7 bases, the J end by 3 bases, with 15 bases between. CDR3 length: 15 residues. Germline-derived CDR1 and CDR2 are KGHSH and LQKENI. This chain's CDR3 is CASLVRSFDTGELFF. The CDR3 bases are TGTGCCAGCTTGGTCAGAAGTTTCGACACCGGGGAGCTGTTTTTT.

The chain employs TRBV7-6 and TRBJ2-3; the D is unclear. V lost 0 bases to trimming and J lost 5 bases, with 9 bases between them. Germline-derived CDR1 and CDR2 are SGHVS and FNYEAQ. The length of the CDR3 is 14 residues. CDR3 sequence reads: CASSLAATLDTQYF. CDR3 nucleotide sequence: TGTGCCAGCAGCTTAGCGGCGACTCTAGATACGCAGTATTTT.

The chain employs TRBV6-5 and TRBJ2-1; 8 positions agree with TRBD2. CDR1 MNHEY and CDR2 SVGAGI come from the germline V gene. This CDR3 is 15 amino acids long. Trimming cost V 0 bases and J 6 bases; bases outside gene matches: 4. This CDR3 is CASSYSRGAGNEQFF. CDR3 nucleotides: TGTGCCAGCAGTTACTCGCGGGGGGCGGGCAATGAGCAGTTCTTC.

V is TRBV4-1 and J is TRBJ2-3; the D call may be TRBD1 or TRBD2 (5 bases each). Germline V CDR1 and CDR2: MGHRA, YSYEKL. V lost 0 bases and J 1 base, leaving 14 bases between the germline ends. This CDR3 has 17 residues. Here the CDR3 DNA reads TGCGCCAGCAGCCAAGATCTGGACTGGGACCGCACAGATACGCAGTATTTT. It yields the protein CASSQDLDWDRTDTQYF.